This TCR beta chain was recorded in a study of blood T cell repertoires in COVID-19. Method: immunoSEQ multiplex PCR; TCRdb's copy keeps in-frame clones and lacks some. The sample includes about 280,000 clones, less than 90% seen only once; the top ten take 10% to 15%. Input material: peripheral blood. The sequence was obtained from a human donor in a cohort sampled during active COVID-19.

In DNA, the CDR3 is TGTGCCAGCAGCGTAAGCCGCGAGGACATTCAGTACTTC. It is translated as CASSVSREDIQYF. The gene calls are TRBV9 and TRBJ2-4; D not certain. Germline CDR1 SGDLS, CDR2 YYNGEE. There are 13 residues in the CDR3. Trimming removed 1 base at V and 8 bases at J, with 10 bases between.